These 7 T cell receptor beta chains share one sample of origin, sequenced in a study of blood T cell repertoires in COVID-19. Method: immunoSEQ multiplex PCR; TCRdb's copy keeps in-frame clones and lacks some. The sample yields under 300,000 clones, 70% to 90% seen once. The source material was peripheral blood. The source of these receptors is a man younger than 35 with active or convalescent COVID-19.

This rearrangement joins TRBV5-1 to TRBJ2-3; the D gene is possibly TRBD2 (6 bases). CDR1 SGHRS and CDR2 YFSETQ come from the germline V gene. The V end lost 0 bases, the J end lost 0 bases, and 8 bases lay between the germline ends. The CDR3 covers 15 residues. The CDR3 region has the DNA TGCGCCAGCAGCTTGGGAGGGACTAGCACAGATACGCAGTATTTT. This encodes CASSLGGTSTDTQYF.

This clone was recorded once. This chain uses TRBV19 with TRBJ2-7; D unclear. Trimming removed 3 bases from V and 1 base from J, with 13 bases in between. Germline V CDR1 and CDR2: LNHDA, SQIVND (reference sequence). The CDR3 runs to 15 residues. The CDR3 reads CASSISIMLSYEQYF. The CDR3, as DNA: TGTGCCAGTAGTATCTCTATAATGTTGTCCTACGAGCAGTACTTC.

The chain recombines TRBV7-9 with TRBJ2-7; possibly TRBD1 for D (5 bases). CDR1 and CDR2 (germline): SEHNR, FQNEAQ (reference sequence). The CDR3 covers 13 residues. V was clipped by 2 bases and J by 2 bases, with 7 bases between them. As DNA, the CDR3 is TGTGCCAGCAGCTTACAGGGAACCTACGAGCAGTACTTC. It specifies CASSLQGTYEQYF.

The rearrangement joins TRBV19 to TRBJ2-7, with a weak D call TRBD1 (6 bases). V was clipped by 0 bases and J by 9 bases, with 21 bases between them. The CDR3 consists of 16 residues. Germline V gene sequence: CDR1 LNHDA, CDR2 SQIVND (reference sequence). CDR3 in DNA: TGTGCCAGTAGTATAGATTATCAGGGGCCCGCCACGGCGCAGTACTTC. Protein sequence: CASSIDYQGPATAQYF.

V and J are TRBV6-5 and TRBJ2-1; 8 bases line up with TRBD1. CDR3 size: 15 residues. J gave up 7 bases and V 1 base, and 6 bases lay outside the gene matches. Per germline, CDR1 MNHEY and CDR2 SVGAGI. This CDR3 is CASSYYRTGSNEQFF. The CDR3 region has the DNA TGTGCCAGCAGTTACTATAGGACAGGGAGTAATGAGCAGTTCTTC.

CDR3 nucleotides: TGTGCCAGCAGCTTGAAGGGAGGTGAGACCCAGTACTTC. Protein sequence: CASSLKGGETQYF. The chain uses TRBV7-3 and TRBJ2-5; a weak D match, TRBD2 (6 bases). Germline lookup yields CDR1 SGHTA and CDR2 FQGTGA. Trimming removed 3 bases at V and 5 bases at J, with 10 bases between. There are 13 residues in the CDR3.

The chain is built from TRBV2 and TRBJ1-1; 11 positions agree with TRBD1. After removal of 7 bases from V and 3 bases from J, the junction contained 13 bases not matched to a gene. Germline CDR1 is SNHLY and CDR2 is FYNNEI. This CDR3 spans 17 amino acids. For the CDR3, the DNA is TGTGCCAGCACCCCCGTGGGACAGGGGGATCGGGACACTGAAGCTTTCTTT. Encoded protein: CASTPVGQGDRDTEAFF.